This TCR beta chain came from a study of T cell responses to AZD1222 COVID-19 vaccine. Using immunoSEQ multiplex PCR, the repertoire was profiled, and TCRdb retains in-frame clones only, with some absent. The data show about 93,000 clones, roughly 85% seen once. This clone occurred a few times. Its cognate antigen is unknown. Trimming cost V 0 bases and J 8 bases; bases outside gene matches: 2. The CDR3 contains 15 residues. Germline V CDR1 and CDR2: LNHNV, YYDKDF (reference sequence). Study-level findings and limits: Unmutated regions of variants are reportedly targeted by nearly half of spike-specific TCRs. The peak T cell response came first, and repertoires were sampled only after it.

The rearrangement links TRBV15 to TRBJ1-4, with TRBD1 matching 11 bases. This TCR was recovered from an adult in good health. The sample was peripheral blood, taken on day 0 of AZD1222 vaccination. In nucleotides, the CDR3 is TGTGCCACCAGCAGAGACGGACAGGGGGCGGAAAAACTGTTTTTT. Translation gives CATSRDGQGAEKLFF. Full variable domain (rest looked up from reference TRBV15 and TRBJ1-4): DAMVIQNPRYQVTQFGKPVTLSCSQTLNHNVMYWYQQKSSQAPKLLFHYYDKDFNNEADTPDNFQSRRPNTSFCFLDIRSPGLGDTAMYLCATSRDGQGAEKLFFGSGTQLSVL.